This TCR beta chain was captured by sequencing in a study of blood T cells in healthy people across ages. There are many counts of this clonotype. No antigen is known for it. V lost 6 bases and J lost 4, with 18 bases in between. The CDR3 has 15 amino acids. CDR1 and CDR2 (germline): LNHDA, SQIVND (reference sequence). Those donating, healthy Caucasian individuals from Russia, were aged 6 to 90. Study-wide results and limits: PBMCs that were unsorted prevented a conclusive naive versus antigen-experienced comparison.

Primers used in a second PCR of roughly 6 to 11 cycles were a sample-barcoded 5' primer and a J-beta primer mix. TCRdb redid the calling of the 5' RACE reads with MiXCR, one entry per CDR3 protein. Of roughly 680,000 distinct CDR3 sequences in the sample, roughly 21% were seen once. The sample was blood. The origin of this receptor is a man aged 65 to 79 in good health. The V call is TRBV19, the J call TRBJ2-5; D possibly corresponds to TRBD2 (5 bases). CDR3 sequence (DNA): TGTGCCAGTAGCCAGTCGACGGAGAGCGGAGAGACCCAGTACTTC. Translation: CASSQSTESGETQYF.